This is a list of T cell receptor beta chains from one sample in a study of blood T cell repertoires in COVID-19. Only in-frame clones appear in the TCRdb table, and some are missing; sequencing was by immunoSEQ multiplex PCR. Of around 310,000 clones in the sample, approximately 92% were seen once. Sequencing was carried out using peripheral blood. The receptor set was obtained from a woman between 25 and 40 years old with COVID-19, enrolled during active disease. The CDR3 runs from the conserved cysteine through the conserved F or W. A D gene is named only where the DNA matches it firmly. Rows give clone size only sometimes, using once, few, many, or a class for an expanded clone.

TRBV3-1/TRBV3-2	TRBJ2-7	-	TRBD1	CASSQSGQNSYEQYF	TGTGCCAGCAGCCAATCGGGACAGAACTCCTACGAGCAGTACTTC
TRBV6-2/TRBV6-3	TRBJ2-6	once	-	CASSPRRPGANVLTF	TGTGCCAGCAGTCCGAGGAGACCTGGGGCCAACGTCCTGACTTTC
TRBV18	TRBJ1-5	-	-	CASSPGHSGQPQHF	TGTGCCAGCTCACCGGGGCACTCCGGGCAGCCCCAGCATTTT
TRBV19	TRBJ1-3	-	TRBD1	CASSIWDSHSGNTIYF	TGTGCCAGTAGTATATGGGACAGCCACTCTGGAAACACCATATATTTT
TRBV6-6	TRBJ2-7	-	-	CASSRSQGYEQYF	TGTGCCAGCAGTCGATCACAGGGATACGAGCAGTACTTC
TRBV28	TRBJ1-2	-	-	CASSLEAWQGILYGYTF	TGTGCCAGCAGTTTAGAAGCGTGGCAGGGGATACTCTATGGCTACACCTTC
TRBV7-9	TRBJ2-1	-	TRBD2	CASTVSGFYNEQFF	TGTGCCAGCACCGTTAGCGGGTTTTACAATGAGCAGTTCTTC
TRBV9	TRBJ2-5	-	-	CASSVTEAPQETQYF	TGTGCCAGCAGCGTCACCGAGGCCCCGCAAGAGACCCAGTACTTC
TRBV7-9	TRBJ2-2	-	-	CASSLLRSTGELFF	TGTGCCAGCAGCTTATTGAGGAGCACCGGGGAGCTGTTTTTT
TRBV28	TRBJ2-1	-	-	CASSAPLSASSYNEQFF	TGTGCCAGCAGTGCACCGCTTAGCGCGAGCTCCTACAATGAGCAGTTCTTC
TRBV11-2	TRBJ2-3	-	-	CASSLVPPSFGTDTQYF	TGTGCCAGCAGCTTAGTTCCGCCTAGCTTTGGCACAGATACGCAGTATTTT
TRBV5-1	TRBJ2-1	-	-	CASSSSQGLGEQFF	TGCGCCAGCAGCTCCTCACAGGGTTTGGGTGAGCAGTTCTTC
TRBV30	TRBJ2-7	-	-	CAWSRDKTDYEQYF	TGTGCCTGGAGTCGGGATAAGACCGACTACGAGCAGTACTTC
TRBV4-1	TRBJ2-7	once	TRBD2	CASSPILAGVNEQYF	TGCGCCAGCAGCCCGATCCTGGCGGGAGTTAACGAGCAGTACTTC
TRBV6-6	TRBJ2-7	-	TRBD2	CASSHVAGPAYEQYF	TGTGCCAGCAGTCATGTAGCGGGCCCTGCCTACGAGCAGTACTTC
TRBV27	TRBJ1-1	-	TRBD1	CASIPWGDRMNTEAFF	TGTGCCAGCATTCCTTGGGGGGACAGGATGAACACTGAAGCTTTCTTT
TRBV7-3	TRBJ2-3	-	TRBD2	CASSLRSGLAGGISTDTQYF	TGTGCCAGCAGCTTAAGGTCTGGGCTAGCGGGAGGGATTAGCACAGATACGCAGTATTTT
TRBV2	TRBJ2-5	-	TRBD2	CAGKREGEGTQYF	TGTGCCGGCAAGCGGGAGGGTGAAGGGACCCAGTACTTC
TRBV6-2/TRBV6-3	TRBJ2-1	-	TRBD2	CASSYPRGSGTYNEQFF	TGTGCCAGCAGTTACCCTCGAGGTAGCGGGACCTACAATGAGCAGTTCTTC
TRBV6-1	TRBJ2-7	-	-	CASSEGIDKLIGEQYF	TGTGCCAGCAGTGAAGGGATAGACAAGTTAATAGGAGAGCAGTACTTC
TRBV4-1	TRBJ2-2	-	TRBD2	CASSQGLAGVSWTGELFF	TGCGCCAGCAGCCAGGGACTAGCGGGAGTTTCGTGGACCGGGGAGCTGTTTTTT
TRBV7-8	TRBJ2-2	once	TRBD1	CASSYPLGRGHLNTGELFF	TGTGCCAGCAGCTACCCCCTCGGCAGGGGGCACTTGAACACCGGGGAGCTGTTTTTT
TRBV6-5	TRBJ1-3	-	-	CASSRGSFSGNTIYF	TGTGCCAGCAGTCGGGGATCGTTCTCTGGAAACACCATATATTTT
TRBV27	TRBJ2-7	-	-	CASGSAYEQYF	TGTGCCAGTGGTTCGGCCTACGAGCAGTACTTC
TRBV6-5	TRBJ2-7	-	-	CASGRPSGVKYEQYF	TGTGCCAGCGGTCGACCTTCGGGGGTAAAGTACGAGCAGTACTTC
TRBV4-2	TRBJ1-5	-	-	CASSQDARDQPQHF	TGTGCCAGCAGCCAAGATGCGAGGGATCAGCCCCAGCATTTT
TRBV10-1	TRBJ2-2	-	TRBD1	CASKGQASTGELFF	TGCGCCAGCAAAGGACAGGCCAGCACCGGGGAGCTGTTTTTT
TRBV2	TRBJ2-7	-	-	CASRDSSYEQYF	TGTGCCAGCAGGGACTCCTCCTACGAGCAGTACTTC
TRBV28	TRBJ1-4	-	-	CAVTGLPNEKLFF	TGTGCCGTAACGGGACTTCCAAATGAAAAACTGTTTTTT
TRBV5-8	TRBJ1-2	-	TRBD1	CASSPDRALGNYGYTF	TGTGCCAGCAGCCCTGACAGGGCCCTCGGAAACTATGGCTACACCTTC
TRBV10-2	TRBJ1-4	-	TRBD1	CASSRQGSGNEKLFF	TGCGCCAGCAGCAGACAGGGGAGCGGGAATGAAAAACTGTTTTTT
TRBV30	TRBJ1-5	-	-	CAWSQDKLSNQPQHF	TGTGCCTGGAGTCAGGACAAACTTAGCAATCAGCCCCAGCATTTT
TRBV30	TRBJ2-3	-	-	CAWSVSIHDTQYF	TGTGCCTGGAGTGTCAGTATACATGATACGCAGTATTTT
TRBV14	TRBJ2-7	-	TRBD2	CARGPTREPYEQYF	TGTGCCAGGGGACCCACGCGGGAGCCGTACGAGCAGTACTTC
TRBV19	TRBJ2-1	once	TRBD2	CASSTGSGRSYNEQFF	TGTGCCAGTAGTACAGGTAGCGGGAGGTCCTACAATGAGCAGTTCTTC
TRBV28	TRBJ2-5	-	TRBD2	CASKGWGGGLQETQYF	TGTGCCAGCAAGGGATGGGGGGGTGGCCTCCAAGAGACCCAGTACTTC
TRBV19	TRBJ2-6	-	TRBD1	CASSMSRQGPSGANVLTF	TGTGCCAGTAGTATGTCGAGACAGGGCCCCTCTGGGGCCAACGTCCTGACTTTC
TRBV30	TRBJ2-7	-	-	CAWGIDSPYEQYF	TGTGCCTGGGGCATAGACAGTCCCTACGAGCAGTACTTC
TRBV10-3	TRBJ1-2	-	TRBD1	CAMQGASYGYTF	TGTGCCATGCAGGGGGCGAGCTATGGCTACACCTTC
TRBV11-2	TRBJ2-5	-	-	CASSLDRTMEKTQYF	TGTGCCAGCAGCTTAGATAGGACAATGGAGAAGACCCAGTACTTC
TRBV7-8	TRBJ2-1	-	-	CASSYSGGYNEQFF	TGTGCCAGCAGCTATAGCGGAGGATACAATGAGCAGTTCTTC
TRBV21-1	TRBJ2-1	-	-	CASSPPGHRSTNEQFF	TGTGCCAGCAGCCCCCCGGGACACCGTTCGACTAATGAGCAGTTCTTC
TRBV10-3	TRBJ2-2	-	TRBD2	CAISGTRDTGELFF	TGTGCCATCAGTGGGACTAGGGACACCGGGGAGCTGTTTTTT
TRBV5-8	TRBJ1-5	-	TRBD1	CASRSLTGGSNQPQHF	TGTGCCAGCAGATCCTTAACAGGGGGAAGCAATCAGCCCCAGCATTTT
TRBV19	TRBJ2-3	once	TRBD1	CASSLRTGGTYTQYF	TGTGCCAGTAGTCTCCGGACAGGGGGCACATATACGCAGTATTTT
TRBV2	TRBJ1-2	-	TRBD1	CASSGQGEAYGYTF	TGTGCCAGCAGTGGACAGGGGGAGGCCTATGGCTACACCTTC
TRBV6-4	TRBJ2-1	-	-	CASSDAPLGLRFF	TGTGCCAGCAGTGACGCCCCACTAGGCTTGAGGTTCTTC
TRBV6-5	TRBJ1-1	-	TRBD1	CASSYSGTVNTEAFF	TGTGCCAGCAGTTACTCCGGGACAGTGAACACTGAAGCTTTCTTT
TRBV14	TRBJ1-1	-	-	CASSALGGSNTEAFF	TGTGCCAGCAGCGCACTCGGAGGCTCGAACACTGAAGCTTTCTTT